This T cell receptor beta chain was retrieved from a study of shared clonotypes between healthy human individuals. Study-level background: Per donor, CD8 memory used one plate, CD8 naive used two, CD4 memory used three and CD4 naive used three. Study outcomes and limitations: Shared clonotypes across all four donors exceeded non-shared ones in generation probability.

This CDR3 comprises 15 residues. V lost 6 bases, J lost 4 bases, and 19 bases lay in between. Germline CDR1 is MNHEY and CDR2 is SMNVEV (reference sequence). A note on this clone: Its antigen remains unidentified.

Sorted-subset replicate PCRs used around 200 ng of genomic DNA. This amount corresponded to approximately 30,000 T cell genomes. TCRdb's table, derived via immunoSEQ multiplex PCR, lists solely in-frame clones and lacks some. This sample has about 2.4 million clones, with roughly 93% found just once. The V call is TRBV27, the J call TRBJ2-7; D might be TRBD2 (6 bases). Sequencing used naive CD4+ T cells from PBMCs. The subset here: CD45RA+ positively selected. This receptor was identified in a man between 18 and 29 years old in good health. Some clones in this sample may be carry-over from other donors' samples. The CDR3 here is CASSRSTLAGYEQYF. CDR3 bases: TGTGCCAGCAGCCGATCGACACTCGCGGGGTACGAGCAGTACTTC.